The 5 T cell receptor beta chains reported below all come from one sample, sequenced in a study of T cells after posttransplantation cyclophosphamide. Some clones are missing from TCRdb's copy, which holds only in-frame ones; the method was immunoSEQ multiplex PCR. The sample yields 31,000 or so clones, 75% to 95% seen once. Cells defined as naive were viable CD3+CD4+ or CD3+CD8+ and CCR7+CD45RA+CD45RO-CD95-CD27+CD28+. The sample consisted of naive CD4+ T cells sorted from PBMCs. These receptor sequences come from a woman aged 55-70 years in good health, CMV-negative, and a related stem cell transplant donor.

This clone was seen once. This chain joins TRBV6-6 and TRBJ2-2, with 7 positions matching TRBD1. The CDR3 extends over 13 amino acids. Per germline, CDR1 MNHNY and CDR2 SVGAGI (reference sequence). V was clipped by 5 bases and J by 5 bases; unmatched bases: 2. CDR3 sequence: CASSIQGTGELFF. The CDR3 bases are TGTGCCAGCAGTATACAGGGGACCGGGGAGCTGTTTTTT.

This chain connects TRBV28 to TRBJ1-1; D gene uncertain. CDR3 length equals 14 residues. Germline V lookup: CDR1 MDHEN, CDR2 SYDVKM. Trimming removed 1 base at V and 1 base at J, with 7 bases between. The CDR3 loop is CASSLYGKNTEAFF. The CDR3 nucleotides are TGTGCCAGCAGTTTATACGGGAAGAACACTGAAGCTTTCTTT.

To note about this clone: The junction differs from germline at one of its ends, possibly a read error. The rearrangement links TRBV2 to TRBJ2-5; tentative D call: TRBD1 (6 bases). This CDR3 has 14 residues. The germline CDR1 and CDR2 sequences are SNHLY and FYNNEI. CDR3 sequence reads: CASSYRTVQETQHF. The CDR3 nucleotides read TGTGCCAGCAGCTATCGGACAGTTCAAGAGACCCAGCACTTC.

J is TRBJ2-2 and V is TRBV5-5; 8 bases fit TRBD1. The CDR3 spans 14 residues. J lost 7 bases, V lost 5 bases, and 7 bases had no gene match. CDR1 is SGHKS, CDR2 YYEKEE, per germline (reference sequence). The CDR3 DNA reads as TGTGCCAGCAGAAAGACAGGGGATGGCGGGGAGCTGTTTTTT. This sequence encodes CASRKTGDGGELFF.

The chain employs TRBV29-1 and TRBJ2-7; tentatively, D is TRBD2 (6 bases). Trimming shortened V by 6 bases and J by 4 bases, and 19 bases separated the two germline ends. This CDR3 contains 14 residues. Germline V gives CDR1 SQVTM, CDR2 ANQGSEA. The CDR3 reads CSVRSGTGAYEQYF. The CDR3 region has the DNA TGCAGCGTCCGTAGCGGAACGGGCGCATACGAGCAGTACTTC.